This T cell receptor beta chain was identified in a study of blood T cell repertoires in COVID-19. As for the study in general: The origin of the acute and convalescent COVID-19 samples was the United States, Italy and Spain. Sources were T cells, B-cell-depleted T cells, or PBMCs; the material itself was cDNA or gDNA.

CDR3 length equals 14 residues. The germline V gene has CDR1 SEHNR and CDR2 FQNEAQ (reference sequence). Trimming cost V 5 bases and J 2 bases, with 12 bases left between them. How the authors handled the data: Estimated nucleated cell counts came from reference gene primer amplification. Here immunoSEQ multiplex PCR was the method, and the copy in TCRdb shows in-frame clones only, minus some. Clone size and V and J calls were adopted from that table, with D and trimming inferred from the DNA. Of over 400,000 clones in the sample, around 85% were seen once. This TCR was sampled from a human donor in a cohort sampled during active COVID-19. Specimen: peripheral blood. The genes are TRBV7-9 and TRBJ1-1; TRBD1 might be the D (5 bases). CDR3 DNA sequence: TGTGCCAGCAGCGTTGACAGAAGTAACACTGAAGCTTTCTTT. Translating it yields CASSVDRSNTEAFF.